This TCR beta chain was recorded in a study of cytomegalovirus exposure and HLA in healthy donors. Findings and caveats of the study: Investigators reported fewer than 200 TCR beta chains as tied to cytomegalovirus. Using the classifier, cytomegalovirus status was reportedly diagnosed with high specificity and sensitivity. Most TCR sequences proved rare, with some public TCRs found in many donors.

Comment on this clone: Its antigen is currently unknown.

The donors were in the roughly 110-subject validation cohort, distinct from the 666-subject first cohort. Some clones are missing from TCRdb's copy, which holds only in-frame ones; the method was immunoSEQ multiplex PCR. The data show 71,000 or so clones, around 96% seen once. Sequencing used PBMCs. The clonotype was recovered from a man aged 18 to 35 in good health and CMV-seropositive.

CDR3 sequence: CASSQDVRVQPQHF. DNA for the CDR3: TGTGCCAGCAGCCAAGATGTGAGGGTTCAGCCCCAGCATTTT. This chain links TRBV4-2 with TRBJ1-5; D is undetermined. V lost 0 bases, J lost 6 bases, and 9 bases lay in between. Germline V gene lookup returns CDR1 LGHNA and CDR2 YNFKEQ. The CDR3 has 14 residues.